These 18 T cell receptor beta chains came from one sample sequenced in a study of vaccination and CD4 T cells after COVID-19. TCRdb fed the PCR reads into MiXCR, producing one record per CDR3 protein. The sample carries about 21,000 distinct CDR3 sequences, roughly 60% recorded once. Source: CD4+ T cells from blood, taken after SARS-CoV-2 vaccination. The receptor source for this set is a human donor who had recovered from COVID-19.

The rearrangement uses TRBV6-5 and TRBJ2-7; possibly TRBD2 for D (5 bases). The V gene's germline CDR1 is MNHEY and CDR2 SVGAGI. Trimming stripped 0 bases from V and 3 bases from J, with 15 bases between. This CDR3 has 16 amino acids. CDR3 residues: CASSYSGSEGYYEQYF. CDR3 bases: TGTGCCAGCAGTTACTCGGGGAGCGAGGGTTACTACGAGCAGTACTTC.

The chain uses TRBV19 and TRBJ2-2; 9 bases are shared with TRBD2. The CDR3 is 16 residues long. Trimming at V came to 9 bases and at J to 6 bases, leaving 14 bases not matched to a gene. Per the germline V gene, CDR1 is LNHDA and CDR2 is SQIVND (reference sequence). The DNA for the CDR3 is TGTGCCAGCCGCGCGGTACCGGGACTAGCTGCCGGGGAGCTGTTTTTT. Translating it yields CASRAVPGLAAGELFF. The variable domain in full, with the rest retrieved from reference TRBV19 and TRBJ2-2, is DGGITQSPKYLFRKEGQNVTLSCEQNLNHDAMYWYRQDPGQGLRLIYYSQIVNDFQKGDIAEGYSVSREKKESFPLTVTSAQKNPTAFYLCASRAVPGLAAGELFFGEGSRLTVL.

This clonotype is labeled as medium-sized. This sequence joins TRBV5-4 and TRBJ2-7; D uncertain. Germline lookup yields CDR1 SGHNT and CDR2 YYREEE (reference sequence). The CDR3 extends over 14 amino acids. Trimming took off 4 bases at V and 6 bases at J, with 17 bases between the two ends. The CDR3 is CASSPQQAPGEQYF. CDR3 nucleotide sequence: TGTGCCAGCAGCCCCCAGCAGGCCCCGGGCGAGCAGTACTTC.

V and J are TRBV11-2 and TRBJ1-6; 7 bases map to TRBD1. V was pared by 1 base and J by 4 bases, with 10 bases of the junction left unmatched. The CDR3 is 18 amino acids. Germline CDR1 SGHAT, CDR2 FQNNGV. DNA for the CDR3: TGTGCCAGCAGCTTAGGGTTTACAGGGGTCCTGTATAATTCACCCCTCCACTTT. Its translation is CASSLGFTGVLYNSPLHF.

CDR3 sequence: CSARQGGDTGELFF. CDR3 nucleotides: TGCAGTGCCAGGCAGGGGGGGGACACCGGGGAGCTGTTTTTT. V gene TRBV20-1 combines with J gene TRBJ2-2; D tentatively reads TRBD1 or TRBD2 (7 bases each). The CDR3 loop spans 14 amino acids. Germline values: CDR1 DFQATT, CDR2 SNEGSKA (reference sequence). The V end was cut by 6 bases, the J end by 3 bases, with 14 bases between.

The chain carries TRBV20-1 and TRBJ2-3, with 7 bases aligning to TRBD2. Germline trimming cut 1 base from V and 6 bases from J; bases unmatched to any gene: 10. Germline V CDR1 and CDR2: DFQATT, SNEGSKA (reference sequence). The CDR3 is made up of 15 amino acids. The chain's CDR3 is CSARGGAGSLDTQYF. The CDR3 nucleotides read TGCAGTGCTAGAGGAGGAGCGGGAAGTCTGGATACGCAGTATTTT.

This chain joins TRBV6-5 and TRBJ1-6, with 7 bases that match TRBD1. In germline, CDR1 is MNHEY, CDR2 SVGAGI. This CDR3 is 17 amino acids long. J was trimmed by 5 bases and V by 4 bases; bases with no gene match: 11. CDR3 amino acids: CASSSPGNRGHNSPLHF. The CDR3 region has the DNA TGTGCCAGCAGTTCCCCCGGCAACAGGGGACATAATTCACCCCTCCACTTT.

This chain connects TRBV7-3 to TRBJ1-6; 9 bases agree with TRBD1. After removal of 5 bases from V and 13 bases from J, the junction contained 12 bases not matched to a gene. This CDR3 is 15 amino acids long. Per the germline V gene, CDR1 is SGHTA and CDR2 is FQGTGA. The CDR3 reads CASSLSGTGPYPLHF. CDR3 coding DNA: TGTGCCAGCAGCCTTTCCGGGACAGGGCCTTATCCCCTCCACTTT.

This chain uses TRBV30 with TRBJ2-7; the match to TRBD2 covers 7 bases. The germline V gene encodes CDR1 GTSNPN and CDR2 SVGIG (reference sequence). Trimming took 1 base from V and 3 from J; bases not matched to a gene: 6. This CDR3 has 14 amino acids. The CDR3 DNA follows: TGTGCCTGGAGTGCCGGGGGGATTGGCTACGAGCAGTACTTC. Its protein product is CAWSAGGIGYEQYF.

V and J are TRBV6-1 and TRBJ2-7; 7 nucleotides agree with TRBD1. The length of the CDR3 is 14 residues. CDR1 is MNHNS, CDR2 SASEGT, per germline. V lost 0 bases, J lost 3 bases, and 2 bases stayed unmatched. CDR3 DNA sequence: TGTGCCAGCAGTGAAGCGACAGGGATCTACGAGCAGTACTTC. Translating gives CASSEATGIYEQYF.

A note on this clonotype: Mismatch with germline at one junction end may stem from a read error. DNA of the CDR3: TGTGTCAGCAGTCAAGGATATGGCTACACCTTC. This translates into CVSSQGYGYTF. The V call is TRBV2, the J call TRBJ1-2; D gene uncertain. The germline V gene encodes CDR1 SNHLY and CDR2 FYNNEI. The CDR3 has 11 residues.

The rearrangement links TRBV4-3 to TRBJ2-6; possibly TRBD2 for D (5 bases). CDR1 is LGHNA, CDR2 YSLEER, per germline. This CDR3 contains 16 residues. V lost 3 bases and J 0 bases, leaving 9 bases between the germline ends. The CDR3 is CASSQVRASGANVLTF. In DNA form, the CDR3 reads TGCGCCAGCAGCCAGGTGCGGGCCTCTGGGGCCAACGTCCTGACTTTC.

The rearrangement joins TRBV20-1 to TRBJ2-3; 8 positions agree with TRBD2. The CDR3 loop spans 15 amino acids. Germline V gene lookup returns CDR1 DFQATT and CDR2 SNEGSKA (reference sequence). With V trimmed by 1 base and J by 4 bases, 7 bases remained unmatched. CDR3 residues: CSARAGTSSPDTQYF. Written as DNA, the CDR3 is TGCAGTGCTAGAGCCGGGACTAGTTCCCCAGATACGCAGTATTTT.

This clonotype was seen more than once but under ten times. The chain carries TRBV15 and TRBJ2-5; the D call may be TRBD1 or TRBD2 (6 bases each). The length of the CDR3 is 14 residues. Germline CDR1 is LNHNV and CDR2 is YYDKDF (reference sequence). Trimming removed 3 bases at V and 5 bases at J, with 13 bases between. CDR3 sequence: CATSSHGGWETQYF. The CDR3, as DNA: TGTGCCACCAGCAGCCACGGGGGCTGGGAGACCCAGTACTTC. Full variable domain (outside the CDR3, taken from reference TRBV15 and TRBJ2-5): DAMVIQNPRYQVTQFGKPVTLSCSQTLNHNVMYWYQQKSSQAPKLLFHYYDKDFNNEADTPDNFQSRRPNTSFCFLDIRSPGLGDTAMYLCATSSHGGWETQYFGPGTRLLVL.

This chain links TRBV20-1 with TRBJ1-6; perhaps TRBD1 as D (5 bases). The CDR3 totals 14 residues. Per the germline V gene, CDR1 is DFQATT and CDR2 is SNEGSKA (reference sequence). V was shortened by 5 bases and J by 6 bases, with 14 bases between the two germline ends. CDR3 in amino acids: CSAPTGTGNSPLHF. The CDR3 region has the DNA TGCAGTGCTCCTACCGGGACTGGTAATTCACCCCTCCACTTT.

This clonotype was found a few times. Here the CDR3 reads CASSLDIATDTQYF. The CDR3 DNA follows: TGTGCCAGCAGCTTGGACATCGCCACAGATACGCAGTATTTT. This sequence joins TRBV7-8 and TRBJ2-3; D might be TRBD1 (5 bases). Trimming stripped 3 bases from V and 2 bases from J, with 9 bases between. CDR3 length: 14 amino acids. CDR1 and CDR2 from the germline V gene are SGHVS and FQNEAQ.

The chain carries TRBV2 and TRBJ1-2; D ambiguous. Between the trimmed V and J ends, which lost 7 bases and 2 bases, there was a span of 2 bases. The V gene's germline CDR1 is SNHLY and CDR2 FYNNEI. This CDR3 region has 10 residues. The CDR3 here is CASKNYGYTF. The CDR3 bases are TGTGCCAGCAAAAACTATGGCTACACCTTC.

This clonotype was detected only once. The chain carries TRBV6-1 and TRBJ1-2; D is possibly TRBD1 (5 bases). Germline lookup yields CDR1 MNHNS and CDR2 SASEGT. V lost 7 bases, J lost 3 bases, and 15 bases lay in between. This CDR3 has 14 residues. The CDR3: CASINAARDYGYTF. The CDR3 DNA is TGTGCCAGCATCAATGCTGCCAGGGACTATGGCTACACCTTC.